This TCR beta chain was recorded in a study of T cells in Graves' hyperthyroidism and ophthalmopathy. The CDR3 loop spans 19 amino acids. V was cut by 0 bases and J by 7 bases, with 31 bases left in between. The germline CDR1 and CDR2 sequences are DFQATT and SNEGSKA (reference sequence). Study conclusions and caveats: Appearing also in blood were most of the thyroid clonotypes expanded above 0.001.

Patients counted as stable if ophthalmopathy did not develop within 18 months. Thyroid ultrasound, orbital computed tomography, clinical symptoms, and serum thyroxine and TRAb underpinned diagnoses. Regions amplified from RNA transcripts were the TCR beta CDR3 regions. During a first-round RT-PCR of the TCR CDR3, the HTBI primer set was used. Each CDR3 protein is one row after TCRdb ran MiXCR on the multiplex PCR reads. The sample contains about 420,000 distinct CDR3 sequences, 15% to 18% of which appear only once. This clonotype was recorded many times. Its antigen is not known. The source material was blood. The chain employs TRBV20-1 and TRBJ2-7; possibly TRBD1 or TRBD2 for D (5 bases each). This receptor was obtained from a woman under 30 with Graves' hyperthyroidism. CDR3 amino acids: CSARDLKDTDSWVLGEQYF. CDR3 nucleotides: TGCAGTGCTAGAGATCTGAAGGACACGGACTCCTGGGTATTGGGAGAGCAGTACTTC.